The present entry profiles one T cell receptor (beta chain) with its context. Authors' analysis steps: Quantification of nucleated cells was approximated via reference gene primer amplification. Produced via immunoSEQ multiplex PCR; TCRdb's table is partial and in-frame only. For V, J and clone size, that table is used; D and trimming come from the DNA. The sample lists 190,000 or so clones, about 87% occurring once. The V gene's germline CDR1 is SGHRS and CDR2 YFSETQ. The V gene lost 4 bases and the J gene lost 0 bases, with 17 bases spanning the gap. The CDR3 totals 17 residues. This sample was taken from a study of blood T cell repertoires in COVID-19.

The genes are TRBV5-1 and TRBJ2-4, with a possible D match to TRBD2 (5 bases). This TCR was recovered from a man between 35 and 55 years old with active or convalescent COVID-19. Source material: peripheral blood. CDR3 sequence: CASSLDGLLIAKNIQYF. The CDR3 DNA reads TGCGCCAGCAGCCTAGACGGACTCCTTATAGCCAAAAACATTCAGTACTTC.